This TCR beta chain derives from a study of cytomegalovirus exposure and HLA in healthy donors. Study outcomes and limitations: Cytomegalovirus association was assigned to about 180 TCR beta chains.

In regard to this clone: The target antigen is unknown.

There are 15 residues in the CDR3. Trimming removed 6 bases at V and 0 bases at J, with 11 bases between. Germline V CDR1 and CDR2: SGHVS, FNYEAQ. Primers: 60 Vbeta forward and 13 Jbeta reverse. Profiling relied on immunoSEQ multiplex PCR, and the TCRdb table lists in-frame clones only, not all of them. The table lists fewer than 200,000 clones, about two thirds of them singletons. Specimen: PBMCs. The source is a woman aged 25 to 39 in good health and CMV-seronegative. The chain employs TRBV7-6 and TRBJ1-4; D not resolved. The CDR3 sequence is CASRPDGATNEKLFF. The CDR3 nucleotides read TGTGCCAGCAGACCGGACGGGGCAACTAATGAAAAACTGTTTTTT.